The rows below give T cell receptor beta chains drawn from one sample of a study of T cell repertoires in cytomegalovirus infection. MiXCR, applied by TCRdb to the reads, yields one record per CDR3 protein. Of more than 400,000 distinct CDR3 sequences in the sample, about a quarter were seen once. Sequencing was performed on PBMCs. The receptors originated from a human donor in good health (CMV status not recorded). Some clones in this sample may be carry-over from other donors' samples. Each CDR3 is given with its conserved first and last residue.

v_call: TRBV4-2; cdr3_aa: CASSQDAGFNANTGELFF
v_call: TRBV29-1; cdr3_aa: CSVATGATEAFF
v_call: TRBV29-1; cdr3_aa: CSVDPRNTF
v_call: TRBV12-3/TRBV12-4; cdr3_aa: CASSLGGGSLYF
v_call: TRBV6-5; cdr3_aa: CASRRETGGPEQYF
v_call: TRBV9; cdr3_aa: CASSVGSGRAIIHNEQFF
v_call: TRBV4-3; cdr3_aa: CASSQDHGRGPYEQYF
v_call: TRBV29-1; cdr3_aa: CSVEDRRINTGELFF
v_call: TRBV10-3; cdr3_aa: CAISESPPGTEFYEQYF
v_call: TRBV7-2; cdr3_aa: CASSSPRRFGGGEKLFF
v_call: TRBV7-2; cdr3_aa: CASSSRLAGGSDTQYF
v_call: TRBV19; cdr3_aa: CASSIVADNQPQHF
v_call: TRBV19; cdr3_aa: CASSISRTQSNQPQHF
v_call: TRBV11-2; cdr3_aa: CASSLQLDNEQFF
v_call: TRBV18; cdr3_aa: CASSLQGNNSPLHF
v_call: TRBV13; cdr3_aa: CASSPHRGRQETQYF